The 20 T cell receptor beta chains below come from one sample, sequenced in a study of blood T cells in healthy people across ages. A J-beta primer mix and a sample-barcoded 5' primer were used in a second PCR of roughly 6 to 11 cycles. Using its own MiXCR run on the 5' RACE reads, TCRdb lists one record per CDR3 protein. The table has around 790,000 distinct CDR3 sequences, 44% seen once. The sample consisted of blood. These receptors came from a man between 60 and 75 years old in good health.

The chain employs TRBV6-5 and TRBJ2-3, with D possibly TRBD1 on 5 matching bases. Looked up from germline, CDR1 is MNHEY and CDR2 is SVGAGI. The CDR3 runs 15 residues. Trimming stripped 7 bases from V and 6 bases from J, with 20 bases between. The CDR3, as DNA: TGTGCCAGCACCATTTCTAGGACATTTGGGGATACGCAGTATTTT. Translated, it gives CASTISRTFGDTQYF.

This chain uses TRBV7-2 with TRBJ2-5; 8 bases line up with TRBD1. The CDR3 runs 15 residues. The V segment lost 5 bases and the J segment 7 bases; nucleotides outside the gene matches: 12. CDR1 is SGHTA, CDR2 FQGNSA, per germline. CDR3 sequence reads: CASSPGGQVPATQYF. DNA of the CDR3: TGTGCCAGCAGCCCAGGGGGACAGGTCCCCGCGACCCAGTACTTC.

This rearrangement joins TRBV12-3 or TRBV12-4 to TRBJ1-1, with D possibly matching TRBD1 (6 bases). The CDR3 has 14 residues. The V and J ends lost 4 bases and 6 bases respectively, with 15 bases between them. In DNA, the CDR3 is TGTGCCAGCAGTTCTAAGACCGGGGGCGCTGAAGCTTTCTTT. Protein sequence: CASSSKTGGAEAFF.

This chain joins TRBV5-6 and TRBJ1-1, with TRBD1 matching over 7 bases. This CDR3 is 15 amino acids long. V shed 0 bases, J shed 1 base, and the junction held 3 bases outside the gene matches. From germline, CDR1 is SGHDT and CDR2 YYEEEE. The DNA of the CDR3 is TGTGCCAGCAGCTTGGTCAGACAGGGGAACACTGAAGCTTTCTTT. This encodes CASSLVRQGNTEAFF.

This clonotype was observed a handful of times. The V and J genes are TRBV7-3 and TRBJ2-1, with 12 positions matching TRBD2. This CDR3 has 15 amino acids. The germline gives CDR1 SGHTA, CDR2 FQGTGA. With V trimmed by 5 bases and J by 8 bases, 7 bases remained unmatched. The DNA of the CDR3 is TGTGCCAGCAGCGCAGGACTAGCGGGGCACGATGAGCAGTTCTTC. The encoded protein is CASSAGLAGHDEQFF.

This clonotype was seen a handful of times. This rearrangement joins TRBV29-1 to TRBJ1-2, with 10 bases identical to TRBD1. The CDR3 totals 16 residues. After removal of 3 bases from V and 2 bases from J, the junction contained 9 bases not matched to a gene. Germline V gene data show CDR1 as SQVTM and CDR2 as ANQGSEA. CDR3 amino acids: CSVDTQGQGVNYGYTF. The CDR3 DNA reads as TGCAGCGTTGACACACAAGGACAGGGGGTGAACTATGGCTACACCTTC.

The gene calls are TRBV9 and TRBJ1-2; D is perhaps TRBD1 (6 bases). V lost 3 bases and J 4 bases, leaving 13 bases between the germline ends. Germline loops: CDR1 SGDLS, CDR2 YYNGEE. This CDR3 spans 14 amino acids. The CDR3 DNA sequence: TGTGCCAGCAGCGGATCTACAGGGAGCTATGGCTACACCTTC. It yields the protein CASSGSTGSYGYTF. The full variable domain, rest sourced from reference TRBV9 and TRBJ1-2, is DSGVTQTPKHLITATGQRVTLRCSPRSGDLSVYWYQQSLDQGLQFLIQYYNGEERAKGNILERFSAQQFPDLHSELNLSSLELGDSALYFCASSGSTGSYGYTFGSGTRLTVV.

This rearrangement joins TRBV6-2 or TRBV6-3 to TRBJ1-6; 7 bases agree with TRBD1. Trimming removed 6 bases from V and 6 bases from J; junction bases left unmatched: 8. This CDR3 contains 15 residues. Germline values: CDR1 MNHEY, CDR2 SVGEGT. In DNA form, the CDR3 reads TGTGCCAGCAGAACGGACAGGCCAGTTAATTCACCCCTCCACTTT. Residues: CASRTDRPVNSPLHF.

As to this clonotype: Possible read error: a much larger clone is one base away. The chain employs TRBV28 and TRBJ2-7; TRBD1 is a possible D gene (5 bases). Germline loops: CDR1 MDHEN, CDR2 SYDVKM. V gave up 7 bases and J gave up 1 base, with 14 bases separating them. The CDR3 is 14 amino acids. The CDR3 DNA reads TGTGCCAGCATGAAGACAGCTAGATCCTACGAGCAGTACTTC. Amino acid sequence: CASMKTARSYEQYF.

This clonotype was counted many times. This chain links TRBV29-1 with TRBJ1-2; D is unclear. The germline V gene has CDR1 SQVTM and CDR2 ANQGSEA. Trimming cost V 3 bases and J 3 bases, with 17 bases left between them. This CDR3 comprises 15 residues. The CDR3 here is CSVDGRRATHYGYTF. The CDR3 DNA reads TGCAGCGTTGACGGTAGAAGGGCGACTCACTATGGCTACACCTTC.

This chain links TRBV29-1 with TRBJ1-4; TRBD1 agrees at 8 bases. Trimming cost V 6 bases and J 8 bases; bases outside gene matches: 8. The CDR3 has 13 amino acids. Germline assignment: CDR1 SQVTM and CDR2 ANQGSEA. The CDR3 spells CSVQQGVGEKLFF. The CDR3 DNA follows: TGCAGCGTACAACAGGGGGTTGGGGAAAAACTGTTTTTT.

V and J are TRBV11-2 and TRBJ2-2; D assignment may be TRBD1 or TRBD2 (5 bases each). The CDR3 covers 16 residues. CDR1 is SGHAT and CDR2 is FQNNGV in the germline V gene. V lost 7 bases, J lost 4 bases, and 19 bases lay in between. The CDR3 here is CASTYRSGAGTGELFF. The CDR3 region has the DNA TGTGCCAGCACCTATCGGAGTGGGGCGGGCACCGGGGAGCTGTTTTTT.

This clonotype showed up just a few times. A much larger clone differs from this one at a single base, so this may be a read error. The J gene is TRBJ2-5, the V gene TRBV29-1; 9 positions agree with TRBD2. The CDR3 length is 14 residues. Germline assignment: CDR1 SQVTM and CDR2 ANQGSEA. J lost 11 bases, V lost 4 bases, and 14 bases had no gene match. CDR3 in amino acids: CSVGRGSGGNEQYF. The CDR3 DNA reads as TGCAGCGTTGGGAGAGGTAGCGGGGGCAATGAGCAGTACTTC.

The rearrangement joins TRBV6-1 to TRBJ1-5; D gene uncertain. The V end lost 0 bases, the J end lost 6 bases, and 9 bases lay between the germline ends. There are 14 residues in the CDR3. Germline CDR1 reads MNHNS; CDR2 reads SASEGT. The CDR3 is CASSEAGPGQPQHF. The CDR3 DNA sequence: TGTGCCAGCAGTGAAGCGGGCCCGGGTCAGCCCCAGCATTTT.

The chain combines TRBV7-9 with TRBJ1-1; D possibly corresponds to TRBD1 (5 bases). V shed 3 bases and J shed 5 bases, with 13 bases lying between them. CDR1 SEHNR and CDR2 FQNEAQ come from the germline V gene (reference sequence). The CDR3 spans 14 residues. The CDR3 sequence is CASSLGLGETEAFF. As DNA, the CDR3 is TGTGCCAGCAGCTTGGGACTCGGAGAGACTGAAGCTTTCTTT.

This clonotype was picked up a small number of times. This chain uses TRBV7-2 with TRBJ2-5; no firm D call. Trimming removed 5 bases from V and 2 bases from J, with 18 bases in between. The V gene's germline CDR1 is SGHTA and CDR2 FQGNSA. The CDR3 runs to 16 residues. The CDR3 region has the DNA TGTGCCAGCAGCCCCTCCCTCGCGGCCTTACAAGAGACCCAGTACTTC. This gives the protein CASSPSLAALQETQYF.

The chain combines TRBV7-2 with TRBJ1-6; D uncertain. Trimming removed 1 base at V and 10 bases at J, with 23 bases between. From germline, CDR1 is SGHTA and CDR2 FQGNSA. The CDR3 runs 18 residues. The CDR3 spells CASSLVGGLNLDQSPLHF. CDR3 in DNA: TGTGCCAGCAGCTTAGTTGGTGGGCTAAATCTCGACCAATCACCCCTCCACTTT.

This chain connects TRBV7-6 to TRBJ1-6; D not certain. Looked up from germline, CDR1 is SGHVS and CDR2 is FNYEAQ. CDR3 size: 14 residues. Trimming left V 5 bases short and J 7 bases short, with 12 bases between. CDR3 in amino acids: CASSPRKGNSPLHF. The CDR3 region has the DNA TGTGCCAGCAGCCCGCGCAAGGGAAATTCACCCCTCCACTTT.

The CDR3 reads CSARGRVADTQYF. In DNA form, the CDR3 reads TGCAGTGCTAGAGGCAGGGTCGCAGATACGCAGTATTTT. The gene calls are TRBV20-1 and TRBJ2-3; possible D gene TRBD1, 5 bases. V was cut by 1 base and J by 4 bases, with 9 bases left in between. This CDR3 contains 13 residues. The germline gives CDR1 DFQATT, CDR2 SNEGSKA (reference sequence).

This chain connects TRBV20-1 to TRBJ2-1, with 9 bases fitting TRBD1. The V gene end was trimmed by 1 base and the J gene end by 10 bases; junction bases not matched to a gene: 17. Germline loops: CDR1 DFQATT, CDR2 SNEGSKA (reference sequence). The CDR3 runs to 17 residues. The CDR3 region is CSARGRMGTGMGKEQFF. In DNA form, the CDR3 reads TGCAGTGCTAGAGGACGGATGGGGACAGGGATGGGAAAGGAGCAGTTCTTC.